This T cell receptor (beta chain) was recorded in a study of beta chain features in type 1 diabetes. Study in general: Patients did not differ from healthy donors in age, gender or cell yield. Whole-study results and caveats: Any PCR bias toward short templates would affect both groups alike. Naive, central memory and regulatory TCRB repertoires appeared more similar among patients than healthy donors.

The authors reverse transcribed all of the isolated RNA, so sequencing captured expressed TCRB transcripts. Method: immunoSEQ multiplex PCR; TCRdb's copy keeps in-frame clones and lacks some. Seen here are about 300,000 clones, roughly 8% observed once, and the top ten hold 1%. This clone was observed a few times. Its antigen remains unknown. Based on CD45RO/CCR7/CD25/CD127/CD95/CD27, CD4+ regulatory, stem cell-like memory, naive and central memory cells were sorted. The sequencing input was central memory CD4+ T cells from blood. The sequence was collected from a woman aged 18-35 years in good health.

CDR3 region: CASSQSGGSGSKNEQYF. In DNA form, the CDR3 reads TGCGCCAGCAGTCAATCGGGGGGTAGCGGGAGTAAGAACGAGCAGTACTTC. V is TRBV23-1 and J is TRBJ2-7; TRBD2 matches 9 bases. TRBV23-1 qualifies as an ORF whose function is uncertain. This CDR3 has 17 residues. J was trimmed by 5 bases and V by 0 bases; bases with no gene match: 11.